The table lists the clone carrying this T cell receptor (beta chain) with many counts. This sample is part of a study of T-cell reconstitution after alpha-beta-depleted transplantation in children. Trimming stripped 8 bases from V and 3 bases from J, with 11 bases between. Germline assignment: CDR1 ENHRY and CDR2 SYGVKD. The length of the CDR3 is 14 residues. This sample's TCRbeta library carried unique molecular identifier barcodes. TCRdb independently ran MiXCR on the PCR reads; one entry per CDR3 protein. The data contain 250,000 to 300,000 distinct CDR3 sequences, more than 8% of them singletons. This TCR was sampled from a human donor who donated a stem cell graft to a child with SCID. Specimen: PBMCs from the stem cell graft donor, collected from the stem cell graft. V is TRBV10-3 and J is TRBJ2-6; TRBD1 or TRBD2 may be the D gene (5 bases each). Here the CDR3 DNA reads TGTGCCATCGGCAGGGACGGTGGGGCCAACGTCCTGACTTTC. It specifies CAIGRDGGANVLTF.